This section outlines one TCR beta chain sequence together with its context. Its antigen specificity is not known. No base-level quality is on record; no much larger clone is a single base apart. The germline V gene (reference sequence) specifies LNHNV as CDR1 and YYDKDF as CDR2. The germline V end is reduced by 5 bases and the J end by 3 bases; junction bases left unmatched: 11. Counted from cysteine to phenylalanine, this CDR3 has 17 amino acids. Just the 51-base CDR3 DNA is kept, in frame starting at base 1. The data derive from a study of identical twins (dated by TCRdb to about 2016). In terms of the full investigation: The study deep-sequenced TCR alpha and beta repertoires from monozygotic twins, unrelated adults of various ages and cord blood to test whether fetal clonotypes persist. Replicate twin experiments were performed at different times using different library preparation protocols to rule out contamination.

Library creation used 5' RACE. The instrument was an Illumina HiSeq 2000. Template switching added a universal primer binding site, and the final cDNA carried a unique molecular identifier that allowed TCR cDNA molecules to be counted accurately. Specific primers in the conserved constant-segment region were used to synthesize first-strand cDNA for the TCR alpha and beta chains. To control for contamination, every cDNA library was double barcoded, receiving both a SMART-Mk sample barcode and Illumina barcodes. TruSeq adapter sequences along with Illumina sample barcodes were introduced in two successive PCR steps. TCR alpha and beta cDNA libraries were sequenced on the Illumina HiSeq platform with custom primers. On the study's bioinformatics: MiGEC was used to process raw reads and extract unique molecular identifiers, and MiXCR was used to find CDR3 positions. For each individual, recombination models were inferred using an EM algorithm with the repgenHMM and IGoR tools. The analysis of shared clonotypes was done with the tcR package in R, with sharing normalized by the product of cloneset sizes. Out-of-frame nonproductive sequences were analyzed to study raw recombination free of thymic and clonal selection effects. TCRdb reworked the public reads: Q25 trimming with fastp, MiXCR clone assembly, productive beta chains retained. Merged by CDR3 protein, the rows form single entries marked with the most common genes and DNA. TCRdb, rather than the study authors, made the V and J calls. This sample comprises over 500,000 distinct CDR3 sequences, less than 25% of them detected only once. Around 1% of the sample belongs to the ten largest clones.

Findings and caveats that apply to the study as a whole: Fewer insertions were carried by abundant cord blood beta clonotypes, a similar but weaker trend appeared in young adult naive repertoires, and no such trend appeared in memory repertoires. Compared with coincidental sharing between unrelated individuals, out-of-frame TCR alpha sequences shared between twins had an excess of sequences with low generation probability. Zero-insertion analyses could be partly confounded by invariant T cells such as MAIT and iNKT, though diverse VJ usage argued against such confounding for most clonotypes. Because the same donors could not be followed over many years, conclusions were based on cross-sectional statistical analysis. A weaker excess of twin sharing was found in beta out-of-frame sequences because the signal-to-noise ratio was lowered by fewer shared sequences. In monozygotic twins, out-of-frame TCR alpha sharing was systematically underestimated by recombination models, although the models agreed with sharing between unrelated individuals.

Every donor was a healthy Caucasian. The twin cohort consisted of three pairs of female monozygotic twins, all aged about 18 to 29 years. Positive isolation kits from Invitrogen were used to isolate CD4+ and CD8+ T cell populations. The same data also contributed to another study, on T cells expressing NK-cell markers. The second paper further reports: Three sorted T-cell subsets (CD3+CD56+NKG2C+, CD3+CD56+NKG2C- and CD3+CD56-NKG2C+) from about 8 donors had their TCR beta-chain repertoires profiled. Seven of the eight sequenced donors were HCMV-seropositive and one was HCMV-seronegative. To restrict sorting to alphabetaTCR-expressing T cells, an anti-gammadeltaTCR antibody was added in several experiments. In over five donors, the dominant CD3+CD56+NKG2C+ clonotypes were among the top 10 CD8+ clonotypes and accounted for about 1.0-8% of CD8+ T cells. Those dominant clonotypes were again the most abundant among CD3+CD56-NKG2C+ cells in a few donors, at about 25-60.1%. Whether the expanded NKG2C-expressing T cell clones were specific for HCMV antigens was left unclear. All eight donors whose samples were sequenced were randomly selected healthy volunteers, three of them men and five women. To determine HCMV serostatus, a commercial ELISA kit was used to detect HCMV-specific IgG in serum. MIGEC was used to demultiplex reads and group the reads by UMI, and MiTCR was used to assemble and quantify clonotypes. Only TCR cDNA sequences supported by at least two reads were kept to exclude erroneous sequences. The tcR package was used for downstream repertoire analysis, and clonotypes were matched across fractions by CDR3 nucleotide sequence plus V segment. VDJmatch was used to annotate antigen specificity against VDJdb, with one amino acid substitution in CDR3 allowed.

The V and J segments used are TRBV15 and TRBJ2-1, with 9 central nucleotides matching TRBD2. The clonotype originates from a woman between 18 and 30 years old in good health. The sample comprised CD4+ T cells sorted from blood. The nucleotide sequence is given as TGTGCCACCAGCGGACGACATAGCGGGAGAGGCTACAATGAGCAGTTCTTC. This codes for CATSGRHSGRGYNEQFF. Beyond the CDR3, the reference TRBV15 and TRBJ2-1 genes provide the residues; the full variable domain reads: DAMVIQNPRYQVTQFGKPVTLSCSQTLNHNVMYWYQQKSSQAPKLLFHYYDKDFNNEADTPDNFQSRRPNTSFCFLDIRSPGLGDTAMYLCATSGRHSGRGYNEQFFGPGTRLTVL.